The present TCR beta chain was sequenced within a study of T cells in Graves' hyperthyroidism and ophthalmopathy. At the level of the study: Blood was drawn when the patient was first diagnosed and still untreated.

This clonotype was seen once. Researchers took RNA transcripts and amplified the TCR beta CDR3 regions from them. RT-PCR in the first round (using the HTBI primer set) targeted the TCR CDR3. TCRdb analysed the multiplex PCR reads with MiXCR anew, one entry per CDR3 protein. This table has about 570,000 distinct CDR3 sequences, approximately 15% appearing once. V gave up 5 bases and J gave up 5 bases, with 16 bases separating them. Germline loops: CDR1 SGHVS, CDR2 FNYEAQ. There are 15 residues in the CDR3. V is TRBV7-6 and J is TRBJ2-1; a weak D match, TRBD1 (6 bases). The receptor comes from a woman in her 40s with Graves' hyperthyroidism. The sequenced sample consisted of blood. The CDR3 sequence is CASSPRTAKHNEQFF. For the CDR3, the DNA is TGTGCCAGCAGCCCACGGACAGCAAAACACAATGAGCAGTTCTTC.